The 19 T cell receptor beta chains below were found in one sample sequenced in a study of T cell repertoires in cytomegalovirus infection. MiXCR was run by TCRdb on the reads, yielding one entry per CDR3 protein. The table includes approximately 550,000 distinct CDR3 sequences, about 15% detected once. The source material was CD8+ T cells from PBMCs. These receptors came from a human donor in good health (CMV status not recorded). Some clones in this sample may be carry-over from other donors' samples.

This clonotype was observed many times. The genes are TRBV2 and TRBJ2-1; D perhaps matches TRBD1 (5 bases). Germline V gene sequence: CDR1 SNHLY, CDR2 FYNNEI. The CDR3 consists of 12 residues. DNA for the CDR3: TGTGCGCACTCAGGGCCCCTAAATGAGCAGTTCTTC. This translates into CAHSGPLNEQFF.

This clonotype has just a few counts. The junction departs from the called germline gene at one end, perhaps through a read error. This chain uses TRBV27 with TRBJ2-1; D is unresolved. The CDR3 is made up of 11 amino acids. Germline V CDR1 and CDR2: MNHEY, SMNVEV (reference sequence). CDR3 region: CASFGYTEQFF. CDR3 coding DNA: TGTGCCAGTTTCGGGTACACTGAGCAGTTCTTC.

The V gene is TRBV30, the J gene TRBJ2-7; D is perhaps TRBD1 (6 bases). The germline gives CDR1 GTSNPN, CDR2 SVGIG (reference sequence). CDR3 length: 14 amino acids. Trimming shortened V by 0 bases and J by 2 bases, and 11 bases separated the two germline ends. Written as DNA, the CDR3 is TGTGCCTGGAGTGTAGGGGGAGCTACCTACGAGCAGTACTTC. Translation: CAWSVGGATYEQYF.

The chain uses TRBV9 and TRBJ2-5, with TRBD1 identical over 7 bases. Trimming took 0 bases from V and 2 from J; bases not matched to a gene: 7. Germline assignment: CDR1 SGDLS and CDR2 YYNGEE. CDR3 length: 16 amino acids. The CDR3 region is CASSVDRGLGQETQYF. In DNA, the CDR3 is TGTGCCAGCAGCGTAGACAGGGGTTTGGGGCAAGAGACCCAGTACTTC.

In its sample, this clonotype was seen a few times. V usage is TRBV6-5 and J usage is TRBJ2-2; possible D gene TRBD2, 5 bases. The germline V gene encodes CDR1 MNHEY and CDR2 SVGAGI. The CDR3 runs to 12 residues. The V end lost 7 bases, the J end lost 3 bases, and 6 bases lay between the germline ends. As DNA, the CDR3 is TGTGCCAGCATCGGGGACACCGGGGAGCTGTTTTTT. Translating it yields CASIGDTGELFF.

This chain uses TRBV4-3 with TRBJ2-1; D gene unclear. This CDR3 has 16 amino acids. V was trimmed by 3 bases and J by 2 bases, leaving 14 bases between them. Germline V gene lookup returns CDR1 LGHNA and CDR2 YSLEER. The CDR3: CASSHPQRSTYNEQFF. The DNA for the CDR3 is TGCGCCAGCAGCCATCCCCAGAGAAGTACCTACAATGAGCAGTTCTTC.

The V and J genes are TRBV27 and TRBJ1-4, with unresolved D. CDR1 MNHEY and CDR2 SMNVEV come from the germline V gene (reference sequence). The CDR3 spans 16 residues. Trimming took off 2 bases at V and 0 bases at J, with 10 bases between the two ends. The CDR3 here is CASSLLTDATNEKLFF. CDR3 DNA sequence: TGTGCCAGCAGTTTACTTACAGATGCAACTAATGAAAAACTGTTTTTT.

This clonotype was seen a handful of times. The chain links TRBV4-2 to TRBJ2-3; D remains ambiguous. Germline V gives CDR1 LGHNA, CDR2 YNFKEQ. The CDR3 is 16 residues long. V was clipped by 0 bases and J by 0 bases, with 10 bases between them. CDR3 coding DNA: TGTGCCAGCAGCCAAGATTTAGGCGGAAGCACAGATACGCAGTATTTT. The encoded protein is CASSQDLGGSTDTQYF.

This clonotype was seen at least ten times. The J gene is TRBJ1-1, the V gene TRBV28; the D gene is possibly TRBD1 (6 bases). V shed 1 base and J shed 6 bases, with 9 bases lying between them. CDR1 and CDR2 (germline): MDHEN, SYDVKM. There are 13 residues in the CDR3. The CDR3 reads CASSLSRGSEAFF. The CDR3 coding sequence is TGTGCCAGCAGTTTATCCAGGGGCTCTGAAGCTTTCTTT.

The chain combines TRBV2 with TRBJ2-5; D not resolved. V was cut by 0 bases and J by 2 bases, with 10 bases left in between. Germline V gene sequence: CDR1 SNHLY, CDR2 FYNNEI. This CDR3 has 15 amino acids. CDR3 residues: CASSEALGRQETQYF. CDR3 sequence (DNA): TGTGCCAGCAGTGAAGCGCTTGGCAGACAAGAGACCCAGTACTTC.

This clonotype was counted ten times or more. The CDR3 nucleotides read TGTGCCAGCAGTTTCGGGGGGGGGGGTAAGACCCAGTACTTC. It encodes CASSFGGGGKTQYF. The V and J genes are TRBV12-3 or TRBV12-4 and TRBJ2-5, with TRBD2 identical over 8 bases. The CDR3 spans 14 residues. V trimming: 3 bases; J trimming: 6 bases; junction bases outside the gene matches: 6.

This clonotype was counted many times. J is TRBJ1-3 and V is TRBV19; no clear D. In germline, CDR1 is LNHDA, CDR2 SQIVND (reference sequence). CDR3 length equals 19 residues. The germline V and J ends were trimmed by 5 bases and 0 bases, with 23 bases remaining between them. This CDR3 reads CASSSDGDYLLSSGNTIYF. As DNA, the CDR3 is TGTGCCAGTAGTTCCGACGGAGATTATCTTCTGAGCTCTGGAAACACCATATATTTT.

The V and J genes are TRBV7-9 and TRBJ2-3; weak D call: TRBD2 (5 bases). Germline CDR1 SEHNR, CDR2 FQNEAQ (reference sequence). The CDR3 runs to 15 residues. Trimming shortened V by 6 bases and J by 2 bases, and 15 bases separated the two germline ends. The CDR3 loop is CASREGSGSTDTQYF. DNA for the CDR3: TGTGCCAGCAGAGAAGGAAGCGGCTCCACAGATACGCAGTATTTT.

V and J are TRBV11-2 and TRBJ1-6; D might be TRBD1 (5 bases). The V end was cut by 4 bases, the J end by 7 bases, with 20 bases between. The length of the CDR3 is 17 residues. The germline gives CDR1 SGHAT, CDR2 FQNNGV. For the CDR3, the DNA is TGTGCCAGCAGCTCACGACCGGGACCCAGAACAAATTCACCCCTCCACTTT. It translates to CASSSRPGPRTNSPLHF.

Concerning this clonotype itself: The final CDR3 position lacks the conserved phenylalanine or tryptophan, pointing to a likely read error. The limits of the CDR3 on the DNA are not certain, so only TCRdb's listed CDR3 is given. This sequence joins TRBV20-1 and TRBJ1-2; TRBD1, as called in the table, went unchecked against the DNA. The CDR3 extends over 12 residues, inclusive of both ends. CDR1 DFQATT and CDR2 SNEGSKA come from the germline V gene (reference sequence). CDR3 sequence: CSASPLGTGDTL.

To note about this clonotype: One end of the junction does not line up with germline, which may come from a read error. V and J are TRBV6-1 and TRBJ1-1; no clear D gene. Germline CDR1 MNHNS, CDR2 SASEGT. This CDR3 has 11 residues. This CDR3 is CASSYGSEALF. For the CDR3, the DNA is TGTGCCAGCTCTTACGGGTCCGAAGCTCTCTTT.

This clonotype was seen a handful of times. The chain combines TRBV19 with TRBJ1-1; possibly TRBD1 for D (5 bases). The germline V and J ends were trimmed by 0 bases and 4 bases, with 9 bases remaining between them. This CDR3 region has 14 residues. CDR1 is LNHDA, CDR2 SQIVND, per germline (reference sequence). CDR3 sequence reads: CASSIDGTATEAFF. CDR3 coding DNA: TGTGCCAGTAGTATAGATGGGACCGCCACTGAAGCTTTCTTT.

This clonotype was counted between two and nine times. The V call is TRBV10-2, the J call TRBJ2-1; 11 bases are a match to TRBD2. This CDR3 spans 17 amino acids. V gave up 2 bases and J gave up 3 bases; unmatched junction bases: 6. CDR1 is WSHSY, CDR2 SAAADI, per germline. DNA for the CDR3: TGCGCCAGCAGTGAGAACGGACTAGCGGGCGTCTACAATGAGCAGTTCTTC. This gives the protein CASSENGLAGVYNEQFF.

This clonotype was observed many times. The chain is built from TRBV7-8 and TRBJ2-2; no clear D. The length of the CDR3 is 15 residues. The germline V gene encodes CDR1 SGHVS and CDR2 FQNEAQ. V dropped 5 bases and J dropped 4 bases, with 14 bases sitting between them. This CDR3 is CASSDAGWATGELFF. CDR3 DNA: TGTGCCAGCAGCGACGCTGGCTGGGCCACCGGGGAGCTGTTTTTT.